This T cell receptor beta chain was identified in a study of blood T cell repertoires in COVID-19. Study background: T cells, B-cell-depleted T cells, or PBMCs supplied cDNA or gDNA.

Living in 25 or so US areas, the participants were between roughly 18 and 95 years of age. Participants had their cohort set by participant-reported clinical history. Germline CDR1 and CDR2: MNHEY and SMNVEV (reference sequence). The V gene lost 3 bases and the J gene lost 2 bases, with 15 bases spanning the gap. The CDR3 covers 16 residues. This clone was found once. Using immunoSEQ multiplex PCR, the repertoire was profiled, and TCRdb retains in-frame clones only, with some absent. The sample carries over 200,000 clones, about nine tenths recorded once. V gene TRBV27 combines with J gene TRBJ2-3; D unclear. The TCR originated in a man between 18 and 29 years old who had recovered from COVID-19. The source material was PBMCs or T cells enriched from blood (not recorded which). CDR3 sequence (DNA): TGTGCCAGCAGTTTCTCCGCTAGAAGTTACACAGATACGCAGTATTTT. Its protein is CASSFSARSYTDTQYF.